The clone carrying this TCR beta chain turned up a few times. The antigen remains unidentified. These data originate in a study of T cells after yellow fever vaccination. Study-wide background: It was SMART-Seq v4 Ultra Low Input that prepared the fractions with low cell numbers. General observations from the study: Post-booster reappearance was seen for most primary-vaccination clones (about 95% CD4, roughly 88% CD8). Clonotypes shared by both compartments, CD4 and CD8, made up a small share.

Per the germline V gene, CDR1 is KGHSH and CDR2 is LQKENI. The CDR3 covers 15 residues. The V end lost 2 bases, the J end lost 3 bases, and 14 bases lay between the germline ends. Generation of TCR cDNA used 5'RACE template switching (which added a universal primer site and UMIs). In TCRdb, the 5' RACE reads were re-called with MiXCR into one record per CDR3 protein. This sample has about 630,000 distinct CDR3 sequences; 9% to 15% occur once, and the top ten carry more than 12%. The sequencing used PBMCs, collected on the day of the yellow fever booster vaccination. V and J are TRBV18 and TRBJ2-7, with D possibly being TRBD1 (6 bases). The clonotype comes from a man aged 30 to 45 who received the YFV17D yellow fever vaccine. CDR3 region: CASSPRAGDNYEQYF. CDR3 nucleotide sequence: TGTGCCAGCTCACCAAGGGCAGGGGATAACTACGAGCAGTACTTC.